This T cell receptor beta chain stems from a study of shared clonotypes between healthy human individuals. CD45RO negativity and positive selection for CCR7 defined naive CD8 cells, a population that excluded terminally differentiated effector memory CD45RA+ cells. Free of recent acute infections or vaccinations, the donors were healthy HIV-negative adults. Notes on the study in general: Despite large depth, rarefaction showed incomplete sorted-subset sequencing. Deeper or shallower sequencing was expected to change how clonotypes are shared among donors. Generation of non-shared clonotypes was less probable than generation of clonotypes shared by all four donors.

About this clone itself: What it binds is not known.

Produced via immunoSEQ multiplex PCR; TCRdb's table is partial and in-frame only. The sample lists under 1 million clones; around 93% were seen once. In germline, CDR1 is SEHNR, CDR2 FQNEAQ (reference sequence). V lost 5 bases to trimming and J lost 8 bases, with 16 bases between them. The CDR3 totals 14 residues. The sequenced material came from naive CD8+ T cells sorted from blood. J is TRBJ2-1 and V is TRBV7-9, with D unclear. The TCR was taken from a young man in good health. The DNA for the CDR3 is TGTGCCAGCAGCCCCCCGGTGATATTCGATGAGCAGTTCTTC. It is translated as CASSPPVIFDEQFF.